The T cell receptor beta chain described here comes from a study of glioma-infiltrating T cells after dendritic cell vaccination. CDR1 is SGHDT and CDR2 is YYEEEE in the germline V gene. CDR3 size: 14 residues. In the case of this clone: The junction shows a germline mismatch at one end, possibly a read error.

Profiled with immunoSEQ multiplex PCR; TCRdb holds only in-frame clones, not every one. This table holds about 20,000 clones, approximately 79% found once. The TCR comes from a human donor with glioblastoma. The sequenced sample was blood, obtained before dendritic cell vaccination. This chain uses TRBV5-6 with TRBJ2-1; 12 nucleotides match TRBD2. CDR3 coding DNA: TGTGCCAGCAGCTTGACTAGCGGGAGGAATGAGCAGCTCTTC. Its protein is CASSLTSGRNEQLF.